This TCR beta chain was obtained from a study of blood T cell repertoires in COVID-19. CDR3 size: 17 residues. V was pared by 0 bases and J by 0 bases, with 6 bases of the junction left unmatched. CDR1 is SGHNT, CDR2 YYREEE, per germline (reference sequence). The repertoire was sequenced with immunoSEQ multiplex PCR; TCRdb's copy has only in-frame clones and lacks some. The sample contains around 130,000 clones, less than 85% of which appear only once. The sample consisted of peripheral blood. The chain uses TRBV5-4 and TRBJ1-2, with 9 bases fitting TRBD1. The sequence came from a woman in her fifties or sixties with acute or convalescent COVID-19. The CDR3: CASSLGDRAASNYGYTF. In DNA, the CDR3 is TGTGCCAGCAGCTTGGGGGACAGGGCGGCGTCTAACTATGGCTACACCTTC.